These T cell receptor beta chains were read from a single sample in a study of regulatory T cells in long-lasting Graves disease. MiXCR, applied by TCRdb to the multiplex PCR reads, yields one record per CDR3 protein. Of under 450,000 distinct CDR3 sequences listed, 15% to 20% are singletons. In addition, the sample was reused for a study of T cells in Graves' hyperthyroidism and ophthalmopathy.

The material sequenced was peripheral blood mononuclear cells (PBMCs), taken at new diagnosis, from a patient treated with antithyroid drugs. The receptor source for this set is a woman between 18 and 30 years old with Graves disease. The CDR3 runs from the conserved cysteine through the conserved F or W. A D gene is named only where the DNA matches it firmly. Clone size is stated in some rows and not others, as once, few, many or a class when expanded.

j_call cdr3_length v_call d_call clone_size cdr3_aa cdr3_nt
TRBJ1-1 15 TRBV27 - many CASTDRGSVNTEAFF TGTGCCAGTACGGATCGGGGGAGCGTGAACACTGAAGCTTTCTTT
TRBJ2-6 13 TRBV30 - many CAWDRTGANVLTF TGTGCCTGGGATCGTACGGGGGCCAACGTCCTGACTTTC
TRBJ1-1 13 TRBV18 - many CASSPNPDTEAFF TGTGCCAGCTCACCCAACCCTGACACTGAAGCTTTCTTT
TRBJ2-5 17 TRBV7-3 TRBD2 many CASSPTPLAGGQETQYF TGTGCCAGCAGCCCCACCCCGCTAGCGGGGGGGCAAGAGACCCAGTACTTC
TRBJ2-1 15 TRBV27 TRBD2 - CASSLGGRGSNEQFF TGTGCCAGCAGTTTGGGCGGGAGGGGAAGCAATGAGCAGTTCTTC
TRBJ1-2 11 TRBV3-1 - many CASSQGGGYTF TGTGCCAGCAGCCAGGGGGGAGGCTACACCTTC
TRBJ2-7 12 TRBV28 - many CASSLGVFWQYF TGTGCCAGCAGTTTGGGAGTCTTCTGGCAGTACTTC
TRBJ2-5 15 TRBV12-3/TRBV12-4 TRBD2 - CASTRAGGPQETQYF TGTGCCAGCACCCGAGCGGGGGGCCCTCAAGAGACCCAGTACTTC
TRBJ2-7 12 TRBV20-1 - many CSAIGDKKEQYF TGCAGTGCTATAGGCGACAAGAAGGAGCAGTACTTC
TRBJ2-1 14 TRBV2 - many CASSADSLYNEQFF TGTGCCAGCAGTGCAGACAGCCTCTACAATGAGCAGTTCTTC
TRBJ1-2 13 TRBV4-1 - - CASSQAGERGYTF TGCGCCAGCAGCCAGGCAGGGGAACGGGGCTACACCTTC
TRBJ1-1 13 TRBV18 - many CASSPPAGNEAFF TGTGCCAGCTCACCACCGGCGGGGAATGAAGCTTTCTTT
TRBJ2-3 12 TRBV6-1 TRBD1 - CASSNRGNTQYF TGTGCCAGCAGTAACAGGGGTAATACGCAGTATTTT
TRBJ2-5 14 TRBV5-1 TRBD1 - CASSLGTEQETQYF TGTGCCAGCAGCTTGGGGACAGAGCAAGAGACCCAGTACTTC
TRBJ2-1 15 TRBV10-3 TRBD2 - CAIGSAGVRLNEQFF TGTGCCATCGGATCAGCGGGAGTTAGGCTCAATGAGCAGTTCTTC
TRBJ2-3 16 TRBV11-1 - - CASSWGGTHRPDTQYF TGTGCCAGCAGCTGGGGTGGTACCCACCGCCCAGATACGCAGTATTTT
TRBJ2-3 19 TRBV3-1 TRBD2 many CASSLTWASGRRGADTQYF TGTGCCAGCAGCCTCACTTGGGCTAGCGGGAGGAGGGGTGCAGATACGCAGTATTTT